This record concerns one T cell receptor beta chain sequence. As processed by the authors: Estimation of nucleated cell counts was performed using reference gene primer amplification. Sequenced by immunoSEQ multiplex PCR; TCRdb stores in-frame clones only, minus some. V and J calls plus clone size are reproduced from that table; the DNA served to infer D and trimming. Among about 100,000 clones listed, less than 90% were seen once. The data are from a study of blood T cell repertoires in COVID-19. Study-wide background: Material from acute and convalescent COVID-19 was sourced from the United States, Italy and Spain. T cells, B-cell-depleted T cells, or PBMCs supplied cDNA or gDNA.

CDR3 size: 15 residues. CDR1 and CDR2 from the germline V gene are MNHEY and SVGAGI. The ends lost 5 bases at V and 8 bases at J; junction bases unmatched: 12. This sequence joins TRBV6-5 and TRBJ2-1, with TRBD1 identical over 7 bases. The receptor comes from a young man in a cohort sampled during active COVID-19. The sequenced material came from peripheral blood. In DNA, the CDR3 is TGTGCCAGCAGTAGTCCCTGGCAGGGGGATGATGAGCAGTTCTTC. Protein sequence: CASSSPWQGDDEQFF.